The present TCR beta chain was sequenced within a study of T cell changes during pregnancy in multiple sclerosis. Here immunoSEQ multiplex PCR was the method, and the copy in TCRdb shows in-frame clones only, minus some. This sample has approximately 61,000 clones; over 75% occur once, and the top ten carry approximately 1.6%. V shed 4 bases, J shed 2 bases, and the junction held 5 bases outside the gene matches. Germline V gene lookup returns CDR1 SGHRS and CDR2 YFSETQ. The CDR3 totals 15 residues. The sequencing used peripheral blood, collected in the first trimester of pregnancy. The clonotype comes from a female donor with multiple sclerosis, enrolled in a pregnancy study. V is TRBV5-1 and J is TRBJ2-1, with 8 bases matching TRBD2. DNA for the CDR3: TGCGCCAGCAGCCAAACTAGCGGTACCTACAATGAGCAGTTCTTC. As protein: CASSQTSGTYNEQFF.